The T cell receptor beta chain described here comes from a study of monozygotic twins with inflammatory bowel disease. Study-wide results and limits: IBD patients, compared with healthy twins, shared fewer clonotypes with others (especially with disease activity). Twins with IBD were found to have lower TCRbeta diversity (inverse Simpson) than healthy co-twins.

Whole blood without T cell sorting served as the source of isolated total RNA. Addition of UMIs with a 6-nucleotide sample barcode was achieved by template switching. Reanalyzing the 5' RACE reads, TCRdb keeps one entry per CDR3 protein, without DNA. The sample spans around 99,000 distinct CDR3 sequences; the ten largest clones claim around 12%. On this clonotype itself: Antigen unknown.

This CDR3 is built from 13 residues. Germline lookup yields CDR1 DFQATT and CDR2 SNEGSKA (reference sequence). The source of this sequence is a human donor with ulcerative colitis or Crohn's disease, or a healthy co-twin of an affected twin (not recorded which). The sequencing sample was made of blood. V gene TRBV20-1 combines with J gene TRBJ2-7. The CDR3 sequence: CSAREGFPYEQYF.